The 11 T cell receptor beta chains in this list originate from one sample, sequenced in a study of a mutant IDH1 vaccine in newly diagnosed glioma. Repertoires were generated with immunoSEQ multiplex PCR, while TCRdb's copy carries only in-frame clones and drops some. The data hold around 65,000 clones, with about four fifths observed a single time. Time point noted: week 11, during vaccination. The content of each vaccine dose was 300 ug of mutant IDH1 20-mer peptide, and topical imiquimod accompanied it. For these TCRs, the target antigens are not known. The specimen was PBMCs, collected from a glioma patient whose treatment included an IDH1 peptide vaccine. These receptors were collected from a man in his fifties with glioma.

The chain links TRBV6-1 to TRBJ2-7; D could derive from TRBD1 or TRBD2 (6 bases each). Deletions cut 0 bases from V and 0 bases from J, with 9 bases between. CDR3 length: 15 residues. CDR1 and CDR2 (germline): MNHNS, SASEGT. CDR3 loop: CASSEATGASYEQYF. The CDR3, as DNA: TGTGCCAGCAGTGAAGCGACGGGGGCCTCCTACGAGCAGTACTTC.

The chain employs TRBV5-4 and TRBJ2-3; weak D call: TRBD1 (6 bases). Per germline, CDR1 SGHNT and CDR2 YYREEE (reference sequence). V shed 3 bases and J shed 0 bases, with 11 bases lying between them. The CDR3 runs 15 residues. Here the CDR3 reads CASSSRQASTDTQYF. The CDR3 DNA reads as TGTGCCAGCAGCTCTAGACAGGCTAGCACAGATACGCAGTATTTT.

This clone was seen a handful of times. In DNA, the CDR3 is TGTGCCAGCAGAGGACAGGGGGTTGAAAAACTGTTTTTT. Residues: CASRGQGVEKLFF. The J gene is TRBJ1-4, the V gene TRBV2; 10 bases fit TRBD1. Trimming at V came to 6 bases and at J to 7 bases, leaving 2 bases not matched to a gene. Germline V lookup: CDR1 SNHLY, CDR2 FYNNEI. CDR3 length equals 13 residues.

The chain carries TRBV9 and TRBJ2-7, with 12 nucleotides matching TRBD2. CDR3 length: 15 residues. V was pared by 3 bases and J by 3 bases, with 4 bases of the junction left unmatched. Germline CDR1 is SGDLS and CDR2 is YYNGEE. CDR3 loop: CASSARLAGDYEQYF. The CDR3 DNA reads as TGTGCCAGCAGCGCTCGACTAGCGGGGGACTACGAGCAGTACTTC.

The CDR3 spells CASSLGRRESYEQYF. CDR3 DNA sequence: TGTGCCAGCAGCTTAGGACGGCGCGAGTCCTACGAGCAGTACTTC. This chain connects TRBV7-9 to TRBJ2-7; no clear D. Trimming took 1 base from V and 1 from J, leaving 11 bases between them. Germline V gives CDR1 SEHNR, CDR2 FQNEAQ (reference sequence). This CDR3 is built from 15 residues.

This clone was counted only a few times. The rearrangement links TRBV2 to TRBJ1-4, with D unclear. Trimming removed 6 bases at V and 8 bases at J, with 16 bases between. Germline-derived CDR1 and CDR2 are SNHLY and FYNNEI. This CDR3 is built from 14 residues. The CDR3 bases are TGTGCCAGCAGGCACAGAGATATGGGGGAAAAACTGTTTTTT. Its translation: CASRHRDMGEKLFF.

The chain employs TRBV7-8 and TRBJ2-5, with D maybe TRBD1 (7 bases). This CDR3 spans 17 amino acids. Between the trimmed V and J ends, which lost 1 base and 5 bases, there was a span of 20 bases. Germline V gives CDR1 SGHVS, CDR2 FQNEAQ. Here the CDR3 reads CASSLGPGDSSGETQYF. The CDR3 DNA follows: TGTGCCAGCAGCTTAGGACCCGGGGACAGCAGCGGGGAGACCCAGTACTTC.

This rearrangement joins TRBV7-9 to TRBJ1-1; possibly TRBD1 for D (6 bases). This CDR3 is 14 amino acids long. The V end was cut by 2 bases, the J end by 4 bases, with 11 bases between. CDR1 is SEHNR and CDR2 is FQNEAQ in the germline V gene (reference sequence). CDR3 residues: CASSLTGGPTEAFF. The CDR3 DNA reads TGTGCCAGCAGCTTAACCGGGGGGCCCACTGAAGCTTTCTTT.

The chain employs TRBV10-1 and TRBJ2-5; D unresolved. Trimming took 6 bases from V and 9 from J, leaving 11 bases between them. Germline lookup yields CDR1 WNHNN and CDR2 SYGVQD (reference sequence). This CDR3 spans 11 amino acids. As DNA, the CDR3 is TGCGCCAGCAGGGATTTTGAGGCCCAGTACTTC. Protein product: CASRDFEAQYF.

The gene calls are TRBV29-1 and TRBJ2-1, with 9 bases aligning to TRBD2. V shed 0 bases and J 15 bases; nucleotides not matched to a gene: 6. Germline values: CDR1 SQVTM, CDR2 ANQGSEA. The CDR3 has 12 amino acids. In DNA form, the CDR3 reads TGCAGCGTTGAAGATCTGCTAGCGGGAATGTTCTTC. This encodes CSVEDLLAGMFF.

This chain joins TRBV7-9 and TRBJ2-2; 7 nucleotides agree with TRBD1. The germline CDR1 and CDR2 sequences are SEHNR and FQNEAQ (reference sequence). CDR3 size: 15 residues. J gave up 3 bases and V 11 bases, and 12 bases lay outside the gene matches. CDR3 sequence reads: CAGGTGALYTGELFF. For the CDR3, the DNA is TGTGCCGGGGGAACAGGGGCCTTGTACACCGGGGAGCTGTTTTTT. The complete variable domain, with remaining parts taken from reference TRBV7-9 and TRBJ2-2, reads DTGVSQNPRHKITKRGQNVTFRCDPISEHNRLYWYRQTLGQGPEFLTYFQNEAQLEKSRLLSDRFSAERPKGSFSTLEIQRTEQGDSAMYLCAGGTGALYTGELFFGEGSRLTVL.